These 18 T cell receptor beta chains share one sample of origin, sequenced in a study of blood T cells in healthy people across ages (dated by TCRdb to between 2014 and 2017). The receptor library was made with 5' RACE. Instrument used: Illumina HiSeq 2500. A second PCR of roughly 7 to 11 cycles was performed with a sample-barcoded 5' primer and a J-beta primer mix. The public reads were reprocessed in TCRdb via fastp at Q25 and MiXCR, keeping in-frame beta chains. When rows share a CDR3 protein, they turn into one entry using the most common DNA and genes. Recorded for this sample are around 780,000 distinct CDR3 sequences; approximately 24% of them occurred a single time. In total, the top ten clones hold around 2.9% of the sample. The sample was also reused in another study, on T cells of mothers and their children.

The source material was blood. Receptors were obtained from a boy aged 5 to 17 in good health.

This clonotype was seen a handful of times. This rearrangement joins TRBV7-9 to TRBJ2-5, with D perhaps TRBD2 (5 bases). The J call is doubtful: the DNA matches TRBJ2-7 better. The CDR3 consists of 15 residues. In germline, CDR1 is SEHNR, CDR2 FQNEAQ (reference sequence). The CDR3 reads CASSSRRTSLYEQYF. The CDR3 nucleotides read TGTGCCAGCAGCTCCCGACGGACTTCCCTTTACGAGCAGTACTTC.

This clonotype occurred a few times. The rearrangement uses TRBV6-5 and TRBJ2-4; possibly TRBD2 for D (7 bases). Trimming removed 3 bases at V and 1 base at J, with 13 bases between. The V gene's germline CDR1 is MNHEY and CDR2 SVGAGI. This CDR3 has 16 amino acids. CDR3 sequence: CASSYAGASAKNIQYF. The DNA for the CDR3 is TGTGCCAGCAGTTATGCGGGGGCGTCGGCCAAAAACATTCAGTACTTC.

This sequence joins TRBV20-1 and TRBJ2-5; weak D call: TRBD1 (5 bases). The CDR3 length is 14 residues. Trimming removed 0 bases at V and 5 bases at J, with 13 bases between. Germline V gene lookup returns CDR1 DFQATT and CDR2 SNEGSKA (reference sequence). CDR3 loop: CSARDRQGTETQYF. Here the CDR3 DNA reads TGCAGTGCTAGAGATCGGCAGGGTACGGAGACCCAGTACTTC.

The chain has TRBV5-1 and TRBJ2-3, with TRBD2 matching over 15 bases. There are 19 residues in the CDR3. Losses at the gene ends were 5 bases for V and 6 bases for J; bases not matched to a gene: 16. Germline V CDR1 and CDR2: SGHRS, YFSETQ. The CDR3, as DNA: TGCGCCAGCAGTTGGGGACTAGCGGGGGGTCCAGCTATTTATGATACGCAGTATTTT. This translates into CASSWGLAGGPAIYDTQYF.

This clonotype was picked up a small number of times. The chain recombines TRBV29-1 with TRBJ2-7; 7 bases are shared with TRBD1. The CDR3 sequence is 14 residues long. Germline values: CDR1 SQVTM, CDR2 ANQGSEA. V shed 6 bases and J 2 bases; nucleotides not matched to a gene: 10. The chain's CDR3 is CSVWPGTEPYEQYF. CDR3 sequence (DNA): TGCAGCGTATGGCCCGGGACAGAACCCTACGAGCAGTACTTC.

The gene calls are TRBV5-1 and TRBJ2-5; possibly TRBD2 for D (6 bases). Per the germline V gene, CDR1 is SGHRS and CDR2 is YFSETQ. The CDR3 sequence is 16 residues long. The V gene lost 4 bases and the J gene lost 1 base, with 17 bases spanning the gap. The CDR3 here is CASSGGTGASQETQYF. DNA for the CDR3: TGCGCCAGCAGCGGGGGGACCGGGGCCAGCCAAGAGACCCAGTACTTC.

The rearrangement joins TRBV27 to TRBJ2-3; TRBD2 might be the D (5 bases). V lost 5 bases and J lost 2, with 20 bases in between. The V gene's germline CDR1 is MNHEY and CDR2 SMNVEV (reference sequence). The CDR3 covers 17 residues. The DNA for the CDR3 is TGTGCCAGCAGTCTTTCCGCCGCGGCGGGCCCCACAGATACGCAGTATTTT. Its protein is CASSLSAAAGPTDTQYF.

This clonotype has only a few counts. The CDR3 DNA follows: TGTGCCACCCAAGGCGCAGGGGAGGTCACTGAAGCTTTCTTT. Translated, it gives CATQGAGEVTEAFF. The chain employs TRBV10-3 and TRBJ1-1, with D maybe TRBD1 (6 bases). CDR1 and CDR2 (germline): ENHRY, SYGVKD. The CDR3 has 14 residues. Trimming shortened V by 10 bases and J by 4 bases, and 19 bases separated the two germline ends.

A remark on this clonotype: The junction shows a germline mismatch at one end, possibly a read error. The rearrangement links TRBV12-3 or TRBV12-4 to TRBJ2-6; D is ambiguous. This CDR3 contains 15 residues. The CDR3: CTSSDQLSGANVLTF. The CDR3 nucleotides read TGTACCAGCAGTGACCAGCTCTCTGGGGCCAACGTCCTGACTTTC.

This clonotype was counted a few times. The chain carries TRBV3-1 and TRBJ1-1, with D uncertain. The CDR3 totals 16 residues. V dropped 0 bases and J dropped 2 bases, with 13 bases sitting between them. Germline-derived CDR1 and CDR2 are LGHDT and YNNKEL (reference sequence). CDR3 bases: TGTGCCAGCAGCCAAGATTGGTTACAGCGTAACACTGAAGCTTTCTTT. Residues: CASSQDWLQRNTEAFF.

This clonotype was observed at least ten times. The CDR3 nucleotides are TGTGCCAGCAGTTACTGGAGGGGATCCGGACGGAGATCCTACGAGCAGTACTTC. Amino acid sequence: CASSYWRGSGRRSYEQYF. The chain uses TRBV6-5 and TRBJ2-7; the D gene is possibly TRBD2 (6 bases). CDR3 size: 18 residues. V lost 1 base, J lost 1 base, and 20 bases lay in between. Per the germline V gene, CDR1 is MNHEY and CDR2 is SVGAGI.

The chain joins TRBV7-2 to TRBJ2-5; D not resolved. The J call may be wrong; the DNA end is better matched by TRBJ2-7. Germline loops: CDR1 SGHTA, CDR2 FQGNSA. This CDR3 region has 13 residues. CDR3 residues: CASSLGVTSEQYF. The CDR3 region has the DNA TGTGCCAGCAGCTTAGGGGTTACAAGCGAGCAGTACTTC.

This clonotype was observed a handful of times. The CDR3 reads CASKYRMNTGELFF. The CDR3 DNA reads as TGTGCCAGCAAGTACCGGATGAACACCGGGGAGCTGTTTTTT. The chain joins TRBV27 to TRBJ2-2; no definite D call. The length of the CDR3 is 14 residues. Germline lookup yields CDR1 MNHEY and CDR2 SMNVEV (reference sequence). The V gene lost 7 bases and the J gene lost 1 base, with 10 bases spanning the gap.

The chain combines TRBV7-8 with TRBJ1-2; TRBD1 agrees at 9 bases. This CDR3 contains 16 residues. Germline V lookup: CDR1 SGHVS, CDR2 FQNEAQ. V lost 1 base to trimming and J lost 6 bases; unmatched junction nucleotides: 9. The CDR3: CASSLGITGGANGYTF. CDR3 sequence (DNA): TGTGCCAGCAGCTTAGGGATCACAGGGGGCGCCAATGGCTACACCTTC.

V gene TRBV7-6 combines with J gene TRBJ2-7, with TRBD1 identical over 8 bases. Germline trimming cut 4 bases from V and 2 bases from J; bases unmatched to any gene: 10. The CDR3 extends over 16 amino acids. Per germline, CDR1 SGHVS and CDR2 FNYEAQ. This CDR3 reads CASSSGTGRIAYEQYF. The CDR3, as DNA: TGTGCCAGCAGCTCGGGGACAGGAAGGATCGCCTACGAGCAGTACTTC. Together with reference TRBV7-6 and TRBJ2-7, the CDR3 gives the full variable domain: GAGVSQSPRYKVTKRGQDVALRCDPISGHVSLYWYRQALGQGPEFLTYFNYEAQQDKSGLPNDRFSAERPEGSISTLTIQRTEQRDSAMYRCASSSGTGRIAYEQYFGPGTRLTVT.

The chain employs TRBV4-2 and TRBJ2-1; the match to TRBD2 covers 11 bases. This CDR3 spans 16 amino acids. Germline V gene data show CDR1 as LGHNA and CDR2 as YNFKEQ. V lost 0 bases to trimming and J lost 7 bases; unmatched junction nucleotides: 5. In DNA form, the CDR3 reads TGTGCCAGCAGCCAAGAAACTAGCGGGGGTCCGAATGAGCAGTTCTTC. The encoded protein is CASSQETSGGPNEQFF.

V gene TRBV24-1 combines with J gene TRBJ2-3; D is possibly TRBD1 (5 bases). Germline CDR1 and CDR2: KGHDR and SFDVKD. V lost 5 bases and J lost 2, with 13 bases in between. There are 15 residues in the CDR3. CDR3 DNA: TGTGCCACCAGTGGTGGCAGGGTATTCACAGATACGCAGTATTTT. As protein: CATSGGRVFTDTQYF.

This clonotype was counted a few times. V usage is TRBV5-1 and J usage is TRBJ2-5, with TRBD1 matching over 8 bases. This CDR3 spans 17 amino acids. V lost 3 bases to trimming and J lost 5 bases; unmatched junction nucleotides: 15. Germline assignment: CDR1 SGHRS and CDR2 YFSETQ. The CDR3 region has the DNA TGCGCCAGCAGCTCTCCACTGCAGGGGGCGTCACGCGAGACCCAGTACTTC. Translating it yields CASSSPLQGASRETQYF.